A single TCR beta chain is shown here with its context. The antigen is undetermined. A much larger clone differs from this one at a single base, so this may be a read error. This entry is derived from a study of T cells in Graves' hyperthyroidism and ophthalmopathy. Study observations and caveats: Most expanded thyroid clonotypes above 0.001 recurred in blood.

This CDR3 comprises 15 residues. CDR1 SGHNT and CDR2 YENEEA come from the germline V gene. The trim removed 5 bases at V and 5 bases at J, leaving 8 bases unmatched. The investigators amplified TCR beta CDR3 regions from RNA transcripts. Initially, a first-round RT-PCR of the TCR CDR3 employed the HTBI primer set. TCRdb analysed the multiplex PCR reads with MiXCR anew, one entry per CDR3 protein. The sample lists about 560,000 distinct CDR3 sequences; less than 20% were seen once. Stable disease denoted Graves' hyperthyroidism without ophthalmopathy progression within 18 months. V is TRBV11-3 and J is TRBJ1-5; 8 nucleotides match TRBD1. Sequencing was done on a sample of blood. This TCR came from a woman in her 30s with Graves' hyperthyroidism. CDR3 in DNA: TGTGCCAGCAGCCCCGGGACAGGTCGCCATCAGCCCCAGCATTTT. Protein product: CASSPGTGRHQPQHF.